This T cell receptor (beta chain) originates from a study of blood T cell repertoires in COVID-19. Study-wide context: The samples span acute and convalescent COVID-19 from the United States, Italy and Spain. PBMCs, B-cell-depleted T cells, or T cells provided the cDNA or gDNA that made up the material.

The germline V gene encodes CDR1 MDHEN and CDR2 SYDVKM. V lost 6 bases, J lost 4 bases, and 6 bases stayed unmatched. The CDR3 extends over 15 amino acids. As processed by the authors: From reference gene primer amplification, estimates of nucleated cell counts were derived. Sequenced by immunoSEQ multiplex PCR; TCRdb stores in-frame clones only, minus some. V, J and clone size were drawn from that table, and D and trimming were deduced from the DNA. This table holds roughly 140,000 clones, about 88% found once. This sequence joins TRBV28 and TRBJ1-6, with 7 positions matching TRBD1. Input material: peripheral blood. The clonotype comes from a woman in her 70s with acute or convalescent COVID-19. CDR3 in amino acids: CASRSRDRYNSPLHF. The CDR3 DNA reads TGTGCCAGCAGGTCTCGGGACAGATATAATTCACCCCTCCACTTT.